These 8 T cell receptor beta chains were all obtained from the same sample, sequenced in a study of beta chain features in type 1 diabetes. The isolated RNA, all of it, was reverse transcribed, so expressed TCRB transcripts were what got sequenced. Clones were read by immunoSEQ multiplex PCR, and TCRdb kept only the in-frame ones, dropping some. Seen here are 450,000 to 550,000 clones, roughly 31% observed once, and the top ten hold almost 0.065%. The sample taken for sequencing was naive CD4+ T cells from blood. The receptors shown here come from a young man in good health.

This clone was counted a few times. As DNA, the CDR3 is TGTGCCAGCAGCCAAGGGGCCGTAGGAACTGAAAAACTGTTTTTT. Its protein is CASSQGAVGTEKLFF. The V gene is TRBV4-2, the J gene TRBJ1-4; D is ambiguous. With 1 base removed from V and 7 bases from J, the gap between germline ends came to 13 bases. The CDR3 has 15 residues. CDR1 and CDR2 from the germline V gene are LGHNA and YNFKEQ.

This clone was seen a handful of times. The rearrangement uses TRBV7-3 and TRBJ2-3, with TRBD1 as a possible D gene (5 bases). The V gene's germline CDR1 is SGHTA and CDR2 FQGTGA. The CDR3 extends over 13 amino acids. V was cut by 2 bases and J by 5 bases, with 8 bases left in between. In nucleotides, the CDR3 is TGTGCCAGCAGCTTAGGGGCCGGAGATACGCAGTATTTT. It yields the protein CASSLGAGDTQYF.

This chain connects TRBV6-6 to TRBJ2-5; 12 bases are shared with TRBD1. The CDR3 runs 16 residues. With V trimmed by 8 bases and J by 4 bases, 11 bases remained unmatched. Germline CDR1 is MNHNY and CDR2 is SVGAGI (reference sequence). CDR3 amino acids: CASEGTGGALIETQYF. For the CDR3, the DNA is TGTGCCAGCGAAGGGACAGGGGGCGCATTAATAGAGACCCAGTACTTC.

This clone was detected only a few times. Different DNA sequences within this sample yield the same CDR3. This chain connects TRBV7-3 to TRBJ2-5; TRBD2 matches at 11 bases. The length of the CDR3 is 14 residues. V shed 3 bases, J shed 5 bases, and the junction held 2 bases outside the gene matches. Germline CDR1 SGHTA, CDR2 FQGTGA. CDR3 in amino acids: CASSFSGRAETQYF. CDR3 nucleotide sequence: TGTGCCAGCAGCTTTAGCGGGAGGGCTGAGACCCAGTACTTC.

This clone has only a few counts. A read error may account for a junction end that differs from germline. This sequence joins TRBV5-1 and TRBJ2-6, with TRBD1 matching over 8 bases. CDR1 and CDR2 (germline): SGHRS, YFSETQ. The CDR3 spans 16 residues. The CDR3 is CASSSIGTGGDNVLTF. The CDR3 coding sequence is TGCGCCAGCAGCTCCATCGGGACAGGAGGGGACAACGTCCTGACTTTC.

In the case of this clone: The sample has other DNA sequences that encode this CDR3 too. This chain links TRBV5-1 with TRBJ2-1, with no clear D. Trimming pared 0 bases from V and 2 bases from J, leaving 3 bases between. In germline, CDR1 is SGHRS, CDR2 YFSETQ. CDR3 length: 13 residues. CDR3 sequence: CASSLATYNEQFF. In DNA form, the CDR3 reads TGCGCCAGCAGCTTGGCGACCTACAATGAGCAGTTCTTC.

This chain uses TRBV6-6 with TRBJ2-5; D might be TRBD2 (5 bases). Trimming left V 2 bases short and J 5 bases short, with 9 bases between. Germline-derived CDR1 and CDR2 are MNHNY and SVGAGI (reference sequence). CDR3 size: 13 residues. CDR3 DNA: TGTGCCAGCAGTTACAGGACTGGCGAGACCCAGTACTTC. It codes for CASSYRTGETQYF.

The sample holds one count of this clone. The rearrangement joins TRBV7-2 to TRBJ2-1; unclear D gene. CDR3 length equals 16 residues. With 3 bases removed from V and 5 bases from J, the gap between germline ends came to 17 bases. CDR1 SGHTA and CDR2 FQGNSA come from the germline V gene. CDR3 sequence (DNA): TGTGCCAGCAGCTTTGGTCCGCCAAGGGTGGACAATGAGCAGTTCTTC. Residues: CASSFGPPRVDNEQFF.